This is a list of T cell receptor beta chains from one sample in a study of cytomegalovirus exposure and HLA in healthy donors. TCRdb keeps only in-frame clones here, not all; method: immunoSEQ multiplex PCR. In the table there are over 150,000 clones, 75% to 85% of which are singletons. Sequencing used PBMCs. All receptors come from a woman in her thirties or forties in good health and CMV-seropositive. CDR3s include the opening cysteine and the closing phenylalanine or tryptophan. D genes are given only for firm matches. The size field is filled for only some rows; it gives once, few, many or a size class.

CDR3 length,D gene,clone size,V gene,J gene,CDR3 protein,CDR3 DNA
17,TRBD2,few,TRBV25-1,TRBJ2-1,CASSEEREGQFYNEQFF,TGTGCCAGCAGTGAGGAGCGGGAGGGCCAATTTTACAATGAGCAGTTCTTC
14,NA,few,TRBV19,TRBJ1-2,CASSIEDSNYGYTF,TGTGCCAGTAGTATAGAGGACAGTAACTATGGCTACACCTTC
15,NA,NA,TRBV19,TRBJ2-1,CASQLAGYSYNEQFF,TGTGCCAGCCAGTTGGCGGGCTACTCCTACAATGAGCAGTTCTTC
14,TRBD1,NA,TRBV6-5,TRBJ1-1,CASSHRDRGIQAFF,TGTGCCAGCAGTCACCGGGACAGGGGAATACAGGCTTTCTTT
15,NA,NA,TRBV7-3,TRBJ2-1,CASSPHGSSYNEQFF,TGTGCCAGCAGCCCCCACGGGAGCTCCTACAATGAGCAGTTCTTC
19,TRBD2,once,TRBV11-2,TRBJ2-7,CASSSKHVTSGIRPYEQYF,TGTGCCAGCAGCTCCAAACATGTGACTAGCGGGATTCGTCCCTACGAGCAGTACTTC
17,NA,NA,TRBV5-1,TRBJ2-1,CASSLDGNLKFYNEQFF,TGCGCCAGCAGCTTGGACGGGAACCTTAAATTTTACAATGAGCAGTTCTTC
17,NA,once,TRBV27,TRBJ2-6,CASSLSLRELGANVLTF,TGTGCCAGCAGTTTATCCCTCCGGGAGTTGGGGGCCAACGTCCTGACTTTC
15,TRBD2,NA,TRBV18,TRBJ2-7,CASSQTSGNIYEQYF,TGTGCCAGCTCACAAACTAGCGGGAACATCTACGAGCAGTACTTC
15,TRBD2,NA,TRBV19,TRBJ2-7,CASSILAGTVGEQYF,TGTGCCAGTAGTATCTTAGCGGGAACGGTCGGAGAGCAGTACTTC
13,NA,NA,TRBV18,TRBJ1-2,CASSPEGIYGYTF,TGTGCCAGCTCACCGGAGGGGATCTATGGCTACACCTTC
12,NA,NA,TRBV5-6,TRBJ2-7,CASSLAGLEQYF,TGTGCCAGCAGCTTGGCGGGACTCGAGCAGTACTTC
16,NA,NA,TRBV12-5,TRBJ2-1,CASGIYPRDRLAEQFF,TGTGCTAGTGGTATATACCCCAGGGATCGGCTGGCTGAGCAGTTCTTC
15,NA,once,TRBV5-6,TRBJ1-1,CASSLVLDGHPEAFF,TGTGCCAGCAGCTTGGTGTTGGACGGACACCCTGAAGCTTTCTTT
17,TRBD1,NA,TRBV5-8,TRBJ1-5,CASSFMTGVVRNQPQHF,TGTGCCAGCAGCTTTATGACAGGGGTAGTTAGAAATCAGCCCCAGCATTTT
12,NA,once,TRBV28,TRBJ2-7,CASSATVYEQYF,TGTGCCAGCTCCGCCACAGTCTACGAGCAGTACTTC
13,TRBD1,NA,TRBV6-6,TRBJ1-1,CASRQGVGTEAFF,TGTGCCAGCAGACAGGGGGTGGGCACTGAAGCTTTCTTT
15,TRBD2,NA,TRBV27,TRBJ2-7,CASSALAGALYEQYF,TGTGCCAGCAGTGCACTAGCGGGAGCCCTATACGAGCAGTACTTC
14,NA,NA,TRBV4-1,TRBJ2-7,CASSQDPGGYEQYF,TGCGCCAGCAGCCAAGACCCGGGTGGCTACGAGCAGTACTTC
17,TRBD2,NA,TRBV19,TRBJ2-1,CASSIRLAGKVIHEQFF,TGTGCCAGTAGTATTCGACTAGCGGGAAAGGTCATCCATGAGCAGTTCTTC
17,TRBD1,once,TRBV5-1,TRBJ1-1,CASSLTGAALLNTEAFF,TGCGCCAGCAGCTTGACAGGGGCCGCCCTTCTGAACACTGAAGCTTTCTTT
15,TRBD2,NA,TRBV9,TRBJ2-7,CASSPGLAGVREQYF,TGTGCCAGCAGCCCGGGACTAGCGGGAGTGCGTGAGCAGTACTTC
19,TRBD1,NA,TRBV10-1,TRBJ1-5,CASASRPGQDLLSNQPQHF,TGCGCCAGCGCAAGCCGACCGGGACAGGACCTTCTTAGCAATCAGCCCCAGCATTTT
15,NA,NA,TRBV29-1,TRBJ2-3,CSVEGQPGHTDTQYF,TGCAGCGTTGAGGGGCAGCCAGGGCACACAGATACGCAGTATTTT
14,NA,NA,TRBV5-1,TRBJ2-5,CASSKRREQETQYF,TGCGCCAGCAGCAAAAGGAGGGAACAAGAGACCCAGTACTTC
15,NA,NA,TRBV11-3,TRBJ2-5,CASSAGPDGRETQYF,TGTGCCAGCAGCGCAGGGCCGGACGGGAGAGAGACCCAGTACTTC
13,NA,NA,TRBV5-1,TRBJ1-4,CASSFPGAEKLFF,TGCGCCAGCAGCTTTCCTGGGGCGGAAAAACTGTTTTTT
12,NA,NA,TRBV9,TRBJ2-2,CASSSITGELFF,TGTGCCAGCAGCTCCATCACCGGGGAGCTGTTTTTT
14,NA,NA,TRBV12-2,TRBJ2-7,CASRLGHTHYEQYF,TGTGCAAGTCGCTTAGGGCACACCCACTACGAGCAGTACTTC
15,NA,NA,TRBV4-1,TRBJ1-4,CASRLGRGSSEKLFF,TGCGCCAGCAGGCTGGGGCGGGGATCTTCTGAAAAACTGTTTTTT
15,TRBD1,NA,TRBV7-9,TRBJ1-4,CASSLPGQNNEKLFF,TGTGCCAGCAGCCTGCCGGGACAGAATAATGAAAAACTGTTTTTT
14,TRBD1,few,TRBV27,TRBJ2-5,CASSLGRGRETQYF,TGTGCCAGCAGTTTGGGCAGGGGGAGAGAGACCCAGTACTTC
17,TRBD1,NA,TRBV18,TRBJ1-2,CASSPIPGQGKDKGYTF,TGTGCCAGCTCACCGATCCCCGGACAGGGAAAGGATAAAGGCTACACCTTC
13,NA,NA,TRBV7-8,TRBJ1-1,CASSKGVQAEAFF,TGTGCCAGCAGCAAAGGGGTCCAGGCTGAAGCTTTCTTT
13,TRBD1,NA,TRBV7-2,TRBJ1-1,CASSADRDTEAFF,TGTGCCAGCAGCGCCGACAGGGACACTGAAGCTTTCTTT
17,TRBD2,few,TRBV5-1,TRBJ2-1,CASSFSVLAGGHNEQFF,TGCGCCAGCAGCTTCTCAGTCTTAGCGGGAGGTCACAATGAGCAGTTCTTC
14,NA,NA,TRBV5-7,TRBJ1-5,CASSFNRVYQPQHF,TGTGCCAGCAGCTTTAACAGGGTCTATCAGCCCCAGCATTTT
16,TRBD2,NA,TRBV30,TRBJ2-1,CAWSRLAGGPSGEQFF,TGTGCCTGGAGCCGACTAGCGGGAGGGCCCTCAGGTGAGCAGTTCTTC
15,TRBD2,NA,TRBV28,TRBJ2-4,CASKTGGLAKNIQYF,TGTGCCAGCAAAACGGGAGGGTTAGCCAAAAACATTCAGTACTTC
11,NA,NA,TRBV5-6,TRBJ1-1,CASSQTGEAFF,TGTGCCAGCAGCCAGACAGGAGAAGCTTTCTTT
15,NA,NA,TRBV9,TRBJ1-3,CASSVTQGTGNTIYF,TGTGCCAGCAGCGTAACACAGGGCACTGGAAACACCATATATTTT
14,NA,once,TRBV7-9,TRBJ2-7,CASSTRVTSDEQYF,TGTGCCAGCAGCACCAGGGTGACGAGCGACGAGCAGTACTTC